The 2 T cell receptor beta chains reported below all come from one sample, sequenced in a study of T cells expressing NK-cell markers. TCRdb re-called the 5' RACE reads; every CDR3 protein appears as one record, without DNA. The listing contains 400,000 or so distinct CDR3 sequences. Sequences were obtained from blood T cells: a sorted CD56 or NKG2C T cell subset, CD4+ or CD8+ T cells, or bulk PBMC T cells (not recorded which). All receptors come from a woman aged 50 to 60 in good health.

J is TRBJ2-2 and V is TRBV4-2; TCRdb's D gene call, TRBD1, goes unchecked for lack of DNA. In germline, CDR1 is LGHNA, CDR2 YNFKEQ. The CDR3 sequence is 17 residues long. The chain's CDR3 is CASSQDEGGQGTGELFF.

The J gene is TRBJ1-2, the V gene TRBV12-3 or TRBV12-4. This CDR3 has 12 residues. The CDR3 is CASTPPRYGYTF.